This TCR beta chain was recorded in a study of blood T cell repertoires in COVID-19. Study background: Italy, Spain and the United States were the sources of the convalescent and acute COVID-19 samples.

This CDR3 has 13 residues. The germline V gene has CDR1 MNHNY and CDR2 SVGAGI (reference sequence). Trimming left V 11 bases short and J 1 base short, with 14 bases between. Using immunoSEQ multiplex PCR, the repertoire was profiled, and TCRdb retains in-frame clones only, with some absent. The repertoire holds 95,000 to 150,000 clones, with 70% to 80% as singletons. Input material: peripheral blood. This sequence was found in a man aged 35 to 55 with active or convalescent COVID-19. This chain uses TRBV6-6 with TRBJ1-1; tentative D call: TRBD1 (5 bases). CDR3 region: CASTQQGNTEAFF. The CDR3 DNA follows: TGTGCCTCGACTCAGCAGGGGAACACTGAAGCTTTCTTT.